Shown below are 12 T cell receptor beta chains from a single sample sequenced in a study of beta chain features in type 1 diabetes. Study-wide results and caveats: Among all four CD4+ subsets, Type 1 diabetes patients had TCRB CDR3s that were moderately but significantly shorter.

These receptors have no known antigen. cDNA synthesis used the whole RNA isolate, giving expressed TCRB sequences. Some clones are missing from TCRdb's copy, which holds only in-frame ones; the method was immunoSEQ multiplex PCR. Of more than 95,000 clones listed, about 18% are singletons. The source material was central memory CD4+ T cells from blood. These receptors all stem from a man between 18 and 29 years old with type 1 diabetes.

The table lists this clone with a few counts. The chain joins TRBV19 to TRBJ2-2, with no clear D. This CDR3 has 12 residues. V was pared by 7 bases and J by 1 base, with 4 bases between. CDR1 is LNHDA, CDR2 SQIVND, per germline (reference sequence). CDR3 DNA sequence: TGTGCCAGTAAGATGAACACCGGGGAGCTGTTTTTT. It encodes CASKMNTGELFF.

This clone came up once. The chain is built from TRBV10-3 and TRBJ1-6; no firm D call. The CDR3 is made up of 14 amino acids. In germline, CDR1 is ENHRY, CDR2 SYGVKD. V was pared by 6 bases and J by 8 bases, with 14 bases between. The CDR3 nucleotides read TGTGCCATCAGAGGAGTAGAGTCGTATTCACCCCTCCACTTT. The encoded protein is CAIRGVESYSPLHF.

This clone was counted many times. The CDR3 DNA reads TGCGCCAGCAGCACCGGGACTACAAGCACAGATACGCAGTATTTT. Translation gives CASSTGTTSTDTQYF. This chain links TRBV5-1 with TRBJ2-3; 7 bases agree with TRBD2. Germline trimming cut 4 bases from V and 0 bases from J; bases unmatched to any gene: 5. Germline V CDR1 and CDR2: SGHRS, YFSETQ. CDR3 length: 15 amino acids.

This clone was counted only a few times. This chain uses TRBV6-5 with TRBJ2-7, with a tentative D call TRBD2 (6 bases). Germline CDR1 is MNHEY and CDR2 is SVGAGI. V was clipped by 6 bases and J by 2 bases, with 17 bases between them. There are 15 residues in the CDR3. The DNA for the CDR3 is TGTGCCAGCAGCTTTGACTGGAGGGGACCCTACGAGCAGTACTTC. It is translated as CASSFDWRGPYEQYF.

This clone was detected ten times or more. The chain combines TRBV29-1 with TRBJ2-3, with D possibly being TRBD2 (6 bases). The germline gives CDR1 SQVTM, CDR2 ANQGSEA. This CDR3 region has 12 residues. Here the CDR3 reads CRGRRGTDTQYF. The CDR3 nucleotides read TGCAGGGGGAGGCGGGGCACAGATACGCAGTATTTT.

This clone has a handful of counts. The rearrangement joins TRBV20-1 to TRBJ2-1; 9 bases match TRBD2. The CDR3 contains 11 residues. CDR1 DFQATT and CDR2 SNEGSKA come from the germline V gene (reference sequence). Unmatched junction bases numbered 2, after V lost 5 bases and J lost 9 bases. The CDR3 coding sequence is TGCAGTGCTCTAGCGGGGAGTGAGCAGTTCTTC. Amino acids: CSALAGSEQFF.

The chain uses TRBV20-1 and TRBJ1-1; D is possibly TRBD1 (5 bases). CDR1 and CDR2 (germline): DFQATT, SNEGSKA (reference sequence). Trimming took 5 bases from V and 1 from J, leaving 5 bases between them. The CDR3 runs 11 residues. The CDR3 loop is CSAGGNTEAFF. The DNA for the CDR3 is TGCAGTGCTGGGGGGAACACTGAAGCTTTCTTT.

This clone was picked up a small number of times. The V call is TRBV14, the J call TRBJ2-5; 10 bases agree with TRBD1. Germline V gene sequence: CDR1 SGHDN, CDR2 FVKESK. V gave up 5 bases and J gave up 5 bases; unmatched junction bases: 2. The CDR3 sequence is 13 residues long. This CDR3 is CASSKGQGETQYF. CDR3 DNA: TGTGCCAGCAGCAAGGGACAGGGGGAGACCCAGTACTTC.

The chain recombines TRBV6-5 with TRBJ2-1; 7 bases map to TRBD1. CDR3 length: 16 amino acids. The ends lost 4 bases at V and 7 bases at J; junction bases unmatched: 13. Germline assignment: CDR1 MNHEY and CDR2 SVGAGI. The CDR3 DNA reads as TGTGCCAGCAGTTCCCTGACAGGGAAAGGGTCAAATGAGCAGTTCTTC. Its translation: CASSSLTGKGSNEQFF.

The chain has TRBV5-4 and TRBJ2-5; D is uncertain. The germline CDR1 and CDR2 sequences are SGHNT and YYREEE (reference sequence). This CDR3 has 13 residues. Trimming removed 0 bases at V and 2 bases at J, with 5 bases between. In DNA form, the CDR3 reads TGTGCCAGCAGCTTGGATTCACAAGAGACCCAGTACTTC. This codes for CASSLDSQETQYF.

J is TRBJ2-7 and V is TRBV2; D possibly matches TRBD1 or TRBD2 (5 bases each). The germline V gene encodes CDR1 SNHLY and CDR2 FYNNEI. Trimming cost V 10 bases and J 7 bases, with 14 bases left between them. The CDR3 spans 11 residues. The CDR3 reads CAIQDTGEQYF. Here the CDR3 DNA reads TGTGCCATCCAGGACACGGGGGAGCAGTACTTC.

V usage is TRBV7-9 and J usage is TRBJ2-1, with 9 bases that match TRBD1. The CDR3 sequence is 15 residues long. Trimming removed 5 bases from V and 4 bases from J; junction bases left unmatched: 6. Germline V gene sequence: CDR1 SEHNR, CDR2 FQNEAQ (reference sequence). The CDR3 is CASSLTGTGYNEQFF. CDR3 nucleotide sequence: TGTGCCAGCAGCCTCACCGGGACAGGGTACAATGAGCAGTTCTTC.